This T cell receptor beta chain was sequenced for a study of cytomegalovirus exposure and HLA in healthy donors. As for the study in general: HLA-typed donors were the source of about 85 million unique TCRs held in an early data release.

Worth noting for this clone: Its antigen is as yet unknown.

Regarding the study as a whole: As a later analysis revealed, the rate of TCR association differed by HLA locus, with DRB1 most and HLA-C fewest. The authors reported that TCR beta sequences could predict HLA-A and HLA-B alleles. These predictions were accurate for most subjects in the first cohort.

PCR employed 60 Vbeta and 13 Jbeta primers. The assay was immunoSEQ multiplex PCR, and TCRdb's table has in-frame clones only and misses some. The sample has 300,000 or so clones; approximately 85% are singletons. From germline, CDR1 is SEHNR and CDR2 FQNEAQ (reference sequence). The CDR3 runs to 13 residues. The germline V and J ends were trimmed by 6 bases and 7 bases, with 15 bases remaining between them. The donors gave bone marrow, and they were healthy. Sequences were obtained from PBMCs. This sequence joins TRBV7-9 and TRBJ1-2; D remains ambiguous. This sequence was found in a woman between 35 and 50 years old in good health and CMV-seropositive. The CDR3 DNA reads as TGTGCCAGCAGTTTCGTGGTGGGCACTGGCTACACCTTC. Residues: CASSFVVGTGYTF.